These 8 T cell receptor beta chains were sequenced from one sample in a study of T cell responses to AZD1222 COVID-19 vaccine. Some clones are missing from TCRdb's copy, which holds only in-frame ones; the method was immunoSEQ multiplex PCR. The sample lists about 110,000 clones, 81% occurring once. Material: peripheral blood, obtained on day 0 of AZD1222 vaccination. The source is an adult in good health.

V and J are TRBV19 and TRBJ2-5, with D possibly TRBD1 on 6 matching bases. The length of the CDR3 is 14 residues. Per germline, CDR1 LNHDA and CDR2 SQIVND (reference sequence). Trimming took 3 bases from V and 10 from J, leaving 18 bases between them. The CDR3 reads CASSIRDTGVDQYF. The CDR3 DNA sequence: TGTGCCAGTAGTATTAGGGACACGGGCGTCGACCAGTACTTC.

The V and J genes are TRBV10-1 and TRBJ2-3; D perhaps matches TRBD2 (6 bases). The CDR3 runs to 12 residues. The V and J ends lost 11 bases and 3 bases respectively, with 12 bases between them. The germline V gene encodes CDR1 WNHNN and CDR2 SYGVQD (reference sequence). The CDR3 DNA follows: TGCGCCGCGGGACGGTCGACAGATACGCAGTATTTT. Amino acid sequence: CAAGRSTDTQYF.

V usage is TRBV6-5 and J usage is TRBJ1-1, with D uncertain. Trimming shortened V by 6 bases and J by 6 bases, and 17 bases separated the two germline ends. The length of the CDR3 is 14 residues. The germline V gene encodes CDR1 MNHEY and CDR2 SVGAGI. The chain's CDR3 is CASSLSWETPEAFF. The CDR3 DNA reads TGTGCCAGCAGCCTCTCCTGGGAGACACCTGAAGCTTTCTTT.

The CDR3 is CSGLGTGESHEKLFF. DNA of the CDR3: TGCAGCGGACTAGGGACAGGGGAATCACATGAAAAACTGTTTTTT. J is TRBJ1-4 and V is TRBV29-1, with 10 bases aligning to TRBD1. The CDR3 covers 15 residues. Germline-derived CDR1 and CDR2 are SQVTM and ANQGSEA. J gave up 6 bases and V 7 bases, and 11 bases lay outside the gene matches.

The genes are TRBV18 and TRBJ2-3; D remains unclear. The V gene's germline CDR1 is KGHSH and CDR2 LQKENI. The length of the CDR3 is 13 residues. V lost 0 bases and J 5 bases, leaving 6 bases between the germline ends. The CDR3 nucleotides read TGTGCCAGCTCACCACCCATCCGAGATACGCAGTATTTT. It specifies CASSPPIRDTQYF.

V and J are TRBV10-1 and TRBJ1-1; D remains unclear. The CDR3 consists of 15 residues. The germline gives CDR1 WNHNN, CDR2 SYGVQD (reference sequence). V lost 1 base and J 1 base, leaving 10 bases between the germline ends. The CDR3 region has the DNA TGCGCCAGCAGTGAGTTTCCGAGAGGGAACACTGAAGCTTTCTTT. Protein: CASSEFPRGNTEAFF.

The gene calls are TRBV12-3 or TRBV12-4 and TRBJ2-7, with D hard to call. V was shortened by 3 bases and J by 0 bases, with 6 bases between the two germline ends. The CDR3 covers 13 residues. The CDR3 region is CASSFKRSYEQYF. The CDR3 DNA reads TGTGCCAGCAGTTTCAAACGCTCCTACGAGCAGTACTTC.

This clone was picked up one time. The rearrangement joins TRBV7-2 to TRBJ1-5, with TRBD1 as a possible D gene (5 bases). The germline gives CDR1 SGHTA, CDR2 FQGNSA. The ends were cut back, 5 bases at V and 3 bases at J, with 11 bases in the middle. There are 14 residues in the CDR3. CDR3 loop: CASSPTTANQPQHF. The CDR3 coding sequence is TGTGCCAGCAGCCCAACGACAGCCAATCAGCCCCAGCATTTT.